This TCR beta chain was observed in a study of graft-versus-host responses after intestinal transplantation. The protocol was immunoSEQ multiplex PCR, while the TCRdb copy is restricted to in-frame clones and leaves out a portion. The sample lists some 97,000 clones, over 75% seen once, with roughly 0.97% in the top ten. Study results and limitations: Some GvH clones were seen earlier in gut or blood, suggesting intestinal origin.

In the case of this clone: The target antigen is unknown.

This CDR3 spans 18 amino acids. With 2 bases clipped from V and 0 bases from J, the junction kept 11 bases outside the gene matches. Germline V gene data show CDR1 as SGHVT and CDR2 as SQSDAQ. This rearrangement joins TRBV7-4 to TRBJ2-7, with TRBD2 matching over 9 bases. This TCR was recovered from a human donor who was the organ donor for an intestinal transplant. Sequenced material: unstimulated CD4+ T cells sorted from spleen or lymph node cells, taken before transplant. The CDR3, as DNA: TGTGCCAGCAGCTTATGGTGTTGGCGCGGGGGGGCCTCCTACGAGCAGTACTTC. Amino acid sequence: CASSLWCWRGGASYEQYF. Combining the CDR3 with reference TRBV7-4 and TRBJ2-7 gives the whole variable domain GAGVSQSPRYKVAKRGRDVALRCDSISGHVTLYWYRQTLGQGSEVLTYSQSDAQRDKSGRPSGRFSAERPERSVSTLKIQRTEQGDSAVYLCASSLWCWRGGASYEQYFGPGTRLTVT.